This is a list of T cell receptor beta chains from one sample in a study of T cells in Graves' hyperthyroidism and ophthalmopathy. TCRdb re-called the multiplex PCR reads through MiXCR, storing one row per CDR3 protein. This table has under 750,000 distinct CDR3 sequences, 18% appearing once. Sequencing was carried out using blood. The receptors shown here come from a woman aged 45-60 years with Graves' hyperthyroidism that later progressed to Graves' ophthalmopathy. Both conserved end residues are part of each CDR3. D genes are given only for firm matches. Clone sizes are given selectively: once, few, many, or a class where the clone is expanded.

j_gene: TRBJ2-5
d_gene: .
v_gene: TRBV28
abundance: many
len: 14
CDR3aa: CASSRPGRRETQYF
CDR3nt: TGTGCCAGCAGCCGCCCGGGGAGGAGGGAGACCCAGTACTTC

j_gene: TRBJ2-3
d_gene: .
v_gene: TRBV27
abundance: many
len: 16
CDR3aa: CASSPGRRQGTDTQYF
CDR3nt: TGTGCCAGCAGCCCGGGCAGGCGGCAGGGCACAGATACGCAGTATTTT

j_gene: TRBJ2-5
d_gene: TRBD2
v_gene: TRBV15
abundance: many
len: 16
CDR3aa: CATSRPRTGGQETQYF
CDR3nt: TGTGCCACCAGCAGACCCCGGACGGGGGGGCAAGAGACCCAGTACTTC

j_gene: TRBJ1-6
d_gene: .
v_gene: TRBV27
abundance: .
len: 14
CDR3aa: CASSLWGINSPLHF
CDR3nt: TGTGCCAGCAGTTTATGGGGGATAAATTCACCCCTCCACTTT

j_gene: TRBJ2-1
d_gene: TRBD1
v_gene: TRBV20-1
abundance: many
len: 15
CDR3aa: CSARVPGQSYNEQFF
CDR3nt: TGCAGTGCTAGAGTCCCGGGACAGAGCTACAATGAGCAGTTCTTC

j_gene: TRBJ2-3
d_gene: TRBD2
v_gene: TRBV9
abundance: .
len: 18
CDR3aa: CASSAPGTSGERTDTQYF
CDR3nt: TGTGCCAGCAGCGCCCCCGGGACTAGCGGGGAGCGCACAGATACGCAGTATTTT

j_gene: TRBJ2-5
d_gene: TRBD1
v_gene: TRBV5-1
abundance: .
len: 14
CDR3aa: CASSQTGDWETQYF
CDR3nt: TGCGCCAGCAGCCAGACAGGGGATTGGGAGACCCAGTACTTC

j_gene: TRBJ1-3
d_gene: TRBD1
v_gene: TRBV5-1
abundance: .
len: 14
CDR3aa: CASSDRTGANTIYF
CDR3nt: TGCGCCAGCAGCGACCGGACAGGGGCAAACACCATATATTTT

j_gene: TRBJ1-1
d_gene: .
v_gene: TRBV20-1
abundance: many
len: 14
CDR3aa: CSARDSTGPTEAFF
CDR3nt: TGCAGTGCTAGAGATTCGACAGGACCCACTGAAGCTTTCTTT

j_gene: TRBJ2-7
d_gene: .
v_gene: TRBV11-1
abundance: many
len: 14
CDR3aa: CASSFDRRSYEQYF
CDR3nt: TGTGCCAGCAGCTTCGACAGGCGCTCCTACGAGCAGTACTTC

j_gene: TRBJ2-2
d_gene: .
v_gene: TRBV3-1
abundance: .
len: 13
CDR3aa: CASNQGTSGELFF
CDR3nt: TGTGCCAGCAACCAAGGGACATCCGGGGAGCTGTTTTTT

j_gene: TRBJ1-2
d_gene: TRBD1
v_gene: TRBV10-3
abundance: few
len: 15
CDR3aa: CAISEPGQGEDGYTF
CDR3nt: TGTGCCATCAGTGAACCGGGACAGGGGGAAGATGGCTACACCTTC

j_gene: TRBJ2-5
d_gene: .
v_gene: TRBV10-2
abundance: .
len: 13
CDR3aa: CASSDLLQETQYF
CDR3nt: TGCGCCAGCAGTGATCTCCTCCAAGAGACCCAGTACTTC

j_gene: TRBJ1-6
d_gene: TRBD1
v_gene: TRBV6-1
abundance: many
len: 13
CDR3aa: CASKGAENSPLHF
CDR3nt: TGTGCCAGCAAGGGGGCAGAAAATTCACCCCTCCACTTT

j_gene: TRBJ1-2
d_gene: TRBD1
v_gene: TRBV27
abundance: few
len: 14
CDR3aa: CASRGQGRNYGYTF
CDR3nt: TGTGCCAGCAGAGGACAGGGGAGAAACTATGGCTACACCTTC

j_gene: TRBJ1-1
d_gene: .
v_gene: TRBV7-9
abundance: .
len: 14
CDR3aa: CASSPTDFNTEAFF
CDR3nt: TGTGCCAGCAGCCCGACAGATTTCAACACTGAAGCTTTCTTT

j_gene: TRBJ2-5
d_gene: .
v_gene: TRBV9
abundance: .
len: 14
CDR3aa: CASSPSPGGETQYF
CDR3nt: TGTGCCAGCAGCCCCTCGCCGGGCGGAGAGACCCAGTACTTC

j_gene: TRBJ1-1
d_gene: .
v_gene: TRBV4-2
abundance: .
len: 14
CDR3aa: CASSLGSVGEQAFF
CDR3nt: TGTGCCAGCAGCCTGGGGAGTGTAGGGGAGCAGGCTTTCTTT